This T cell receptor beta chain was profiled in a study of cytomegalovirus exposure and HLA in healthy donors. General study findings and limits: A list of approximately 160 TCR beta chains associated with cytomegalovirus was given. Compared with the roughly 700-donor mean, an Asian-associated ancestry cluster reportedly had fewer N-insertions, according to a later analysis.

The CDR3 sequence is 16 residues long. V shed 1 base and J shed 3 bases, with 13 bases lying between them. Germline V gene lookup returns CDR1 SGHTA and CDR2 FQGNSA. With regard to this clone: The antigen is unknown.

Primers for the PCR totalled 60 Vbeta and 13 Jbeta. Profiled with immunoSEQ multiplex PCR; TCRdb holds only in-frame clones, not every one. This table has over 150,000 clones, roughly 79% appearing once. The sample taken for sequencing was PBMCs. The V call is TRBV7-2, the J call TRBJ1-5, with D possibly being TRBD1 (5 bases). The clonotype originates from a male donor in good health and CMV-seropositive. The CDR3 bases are TGTGCCAGCAGCTTAGATGCTACAGGTTACAATCAGCCCCAGCATTTT. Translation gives CASSLDATGYNQPQHF.